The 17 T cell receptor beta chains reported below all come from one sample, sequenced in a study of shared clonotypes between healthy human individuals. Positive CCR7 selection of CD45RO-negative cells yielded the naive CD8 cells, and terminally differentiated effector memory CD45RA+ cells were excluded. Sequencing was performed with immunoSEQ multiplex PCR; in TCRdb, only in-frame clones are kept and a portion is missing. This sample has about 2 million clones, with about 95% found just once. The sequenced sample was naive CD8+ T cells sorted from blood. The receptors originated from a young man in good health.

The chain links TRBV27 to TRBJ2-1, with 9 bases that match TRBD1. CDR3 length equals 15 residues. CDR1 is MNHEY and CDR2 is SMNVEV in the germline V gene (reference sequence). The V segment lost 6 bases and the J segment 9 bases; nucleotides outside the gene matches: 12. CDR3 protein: CASSPGTGLTGEQFF. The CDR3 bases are TGTGCCAGCAGCCCCGGGACAGGGTTGACGGGTGAGCAGTTCTTC.

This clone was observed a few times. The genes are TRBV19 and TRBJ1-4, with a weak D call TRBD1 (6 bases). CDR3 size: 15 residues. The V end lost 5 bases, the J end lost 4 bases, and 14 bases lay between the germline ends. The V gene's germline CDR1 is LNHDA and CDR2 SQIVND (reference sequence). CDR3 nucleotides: TGTGCCAGTAGTCCCACAGGGTCAGATAATGAAAAACTGTTTTTT. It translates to CASSPTGSDNEKLFF. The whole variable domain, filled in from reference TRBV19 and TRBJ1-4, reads DGGITQSPKYLFRKEGQNVTLSCEQNLNHDAMYWYRQDPGQGLRLIYYSQIVNDFQKGDIAEGYSVSREKKESFPLTVTSAQKNPTAFYLCASSPTGSDNEKLFFGSGTQLSVL.

The CDR3 region has the DNA TGTGCCAGCAGCTTGGCCACCTCCTACAATGAGCAGTTCTTC. Its protein is CASSLATSYNEQFF. The chain links TRBV7-2 to TRBJ2-1, with D unclear. The germline V gene encodes CDR1 SGHTA and CDR2 FQGNSA. The CDR3 sequence is 14 residues long. The V end was cut by 3 bases, the J end by 0 bases, with 6 bases between.

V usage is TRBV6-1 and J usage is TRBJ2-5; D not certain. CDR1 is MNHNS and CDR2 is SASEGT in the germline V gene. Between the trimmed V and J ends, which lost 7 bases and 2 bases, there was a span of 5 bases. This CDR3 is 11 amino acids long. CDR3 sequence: CASKSQETQYF. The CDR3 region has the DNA TGTGCCAGCAAGAGTCAAGAGACCCAGTACTTC.

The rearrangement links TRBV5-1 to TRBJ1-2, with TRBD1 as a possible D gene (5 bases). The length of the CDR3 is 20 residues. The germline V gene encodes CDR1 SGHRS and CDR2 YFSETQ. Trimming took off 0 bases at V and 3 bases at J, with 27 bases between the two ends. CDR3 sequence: CASSLERGIQISHRDYGYTF. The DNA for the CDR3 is TGCGCCAGCAGCTTGGAGAGGGGAATACAGATTTCGCATCGGGACTATGGCTACACCTTC.

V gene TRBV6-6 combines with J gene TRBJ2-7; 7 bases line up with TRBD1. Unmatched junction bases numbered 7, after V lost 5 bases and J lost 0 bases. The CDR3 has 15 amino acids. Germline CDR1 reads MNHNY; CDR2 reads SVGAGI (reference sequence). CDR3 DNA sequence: TGTGCCAGCAGTGTCGGACAGGCGACCTCCTACGAGCAGTACTTC. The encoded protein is CASSVGQATSYEQYF.

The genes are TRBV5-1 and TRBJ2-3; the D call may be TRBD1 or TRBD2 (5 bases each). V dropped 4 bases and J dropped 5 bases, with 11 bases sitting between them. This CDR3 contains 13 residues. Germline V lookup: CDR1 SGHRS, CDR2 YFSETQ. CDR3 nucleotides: TGCGCCAGCAGCGGCCGGGGCTTAGATACGCAGTATTTT. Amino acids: CASSGRGLDTQYF.

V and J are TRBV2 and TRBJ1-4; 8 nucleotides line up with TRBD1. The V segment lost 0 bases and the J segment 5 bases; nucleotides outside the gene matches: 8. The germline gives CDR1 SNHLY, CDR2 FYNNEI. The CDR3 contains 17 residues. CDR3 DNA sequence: TGTGCCAGCAGTGAAGCTTTTTTAGACAGGGGAAATGAAAAACTGTTTTTT. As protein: CASSEAFLDRGNEKLFF.

The CDR3 loop is CASSPTSGSRTGELFF. CDR3 DNA: TGTGCCAGCAGCCCGACTAGCGGGAGTCGGACCGGGGAGCTGTTTTTT. This sequence joins TRBV9 and TRBJ2-2; 12 nucleotides match TRBD2. The junction had 6 bases not matched to a gene; V was cut back by 4 bases and J by 5 bases. Per germline, CDR1 SGDLS and CDR2 YYNGEE. CDR3 size: 16 residues.

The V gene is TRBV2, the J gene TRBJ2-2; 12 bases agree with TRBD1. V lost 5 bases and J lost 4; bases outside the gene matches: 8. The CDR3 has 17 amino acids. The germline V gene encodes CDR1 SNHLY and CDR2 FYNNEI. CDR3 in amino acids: CASSSRDRGPRTGELFF. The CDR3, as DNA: TGTGCCAGCAGTTCCCGGGACAGGGGGCCTCGCACCGGGGAGCTGTTTTTT.

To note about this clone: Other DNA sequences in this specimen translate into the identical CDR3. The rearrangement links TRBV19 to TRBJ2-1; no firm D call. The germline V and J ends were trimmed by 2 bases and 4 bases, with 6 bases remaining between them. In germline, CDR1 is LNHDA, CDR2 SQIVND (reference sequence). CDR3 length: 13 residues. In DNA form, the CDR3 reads TGTGCCAGTAGTATATTGACGTACAATGAGCAGTTCTTC. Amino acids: CASSILTYNEQFF.

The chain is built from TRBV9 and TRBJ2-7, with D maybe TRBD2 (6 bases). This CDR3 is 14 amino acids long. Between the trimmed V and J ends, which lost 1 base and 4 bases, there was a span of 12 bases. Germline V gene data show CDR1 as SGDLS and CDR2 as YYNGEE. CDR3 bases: TGTGCCAGCAGCGTACACGGGGAGGAATACGAGCAGTACTTC. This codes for CASSVHGEEYEQYF.

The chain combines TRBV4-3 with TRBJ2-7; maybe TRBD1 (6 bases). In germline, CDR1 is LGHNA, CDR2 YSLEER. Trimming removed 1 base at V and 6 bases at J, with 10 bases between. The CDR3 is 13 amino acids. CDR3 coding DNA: TGCGCCAGCAGCCAAGTGGGGGCCGGCGAGCAGTACTTC. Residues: CASSQVGAGEQYF.

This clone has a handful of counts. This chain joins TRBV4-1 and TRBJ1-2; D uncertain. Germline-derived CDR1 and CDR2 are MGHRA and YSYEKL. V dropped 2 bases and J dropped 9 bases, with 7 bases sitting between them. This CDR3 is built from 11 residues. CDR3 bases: TGCGCCAGCAGCCAACTCGGCAGCTACACCTTC. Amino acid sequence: CASSQLGSYTF.

The DNA for the CDR3 is TGTGCCAGCAGCCAGCTAGGGGCGCTGGAGACCCAGTACTTC. Its translation: CASSQLGALETQYF. The rearrangement uses TRBV14 and TRBJ2-5, with a tentative D call TRBD1 (5 bases). Between the trimmed V and J ends, which lost 3 bases and 5 bases, there was a span of 13 bases. This CDR3 has 14 residues. Germline V gene sequence: CDR1 SGHDN, CDR2 FVKESK. The whole variable domain, filled in from reference TRBV14 and TRBJ2-5, reads EAGVTQFPSHSVIEKGQTVTLRCDPISGHDNLYWYRRVMGKEIKFLLHFVKESKQDESGMPNNRFLAERTGGTYSTLKVQPAELEDSGVYFCASSQLGALETQYFGPGTRLLVL.

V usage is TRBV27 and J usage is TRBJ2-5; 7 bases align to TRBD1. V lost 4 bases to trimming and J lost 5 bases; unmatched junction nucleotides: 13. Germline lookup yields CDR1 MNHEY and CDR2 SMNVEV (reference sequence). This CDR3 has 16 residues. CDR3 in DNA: TGTGCCAGCAGTTCCTACGGACAGGTCCTGGGGGAGACCCAGTACTTC. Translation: CASSSYGQVLGETQYF.

Here the CDR3 DNA reads TGCAGCGTCCCCCTACAGGACTATGGCTACACCTTC. This translates into CSVPLQDYGYTF. J is TRBJ1-2 and V is TRBV29-1; possibly TRBD1 for D (5 bases). The CDR3 sequence is 12 residues long. Looked up from germline, CDR1 is SQVTM and CDR2 is ANQGSEA. V was clipped by 6 bases and J by 3 bases, with 11 bases between them.